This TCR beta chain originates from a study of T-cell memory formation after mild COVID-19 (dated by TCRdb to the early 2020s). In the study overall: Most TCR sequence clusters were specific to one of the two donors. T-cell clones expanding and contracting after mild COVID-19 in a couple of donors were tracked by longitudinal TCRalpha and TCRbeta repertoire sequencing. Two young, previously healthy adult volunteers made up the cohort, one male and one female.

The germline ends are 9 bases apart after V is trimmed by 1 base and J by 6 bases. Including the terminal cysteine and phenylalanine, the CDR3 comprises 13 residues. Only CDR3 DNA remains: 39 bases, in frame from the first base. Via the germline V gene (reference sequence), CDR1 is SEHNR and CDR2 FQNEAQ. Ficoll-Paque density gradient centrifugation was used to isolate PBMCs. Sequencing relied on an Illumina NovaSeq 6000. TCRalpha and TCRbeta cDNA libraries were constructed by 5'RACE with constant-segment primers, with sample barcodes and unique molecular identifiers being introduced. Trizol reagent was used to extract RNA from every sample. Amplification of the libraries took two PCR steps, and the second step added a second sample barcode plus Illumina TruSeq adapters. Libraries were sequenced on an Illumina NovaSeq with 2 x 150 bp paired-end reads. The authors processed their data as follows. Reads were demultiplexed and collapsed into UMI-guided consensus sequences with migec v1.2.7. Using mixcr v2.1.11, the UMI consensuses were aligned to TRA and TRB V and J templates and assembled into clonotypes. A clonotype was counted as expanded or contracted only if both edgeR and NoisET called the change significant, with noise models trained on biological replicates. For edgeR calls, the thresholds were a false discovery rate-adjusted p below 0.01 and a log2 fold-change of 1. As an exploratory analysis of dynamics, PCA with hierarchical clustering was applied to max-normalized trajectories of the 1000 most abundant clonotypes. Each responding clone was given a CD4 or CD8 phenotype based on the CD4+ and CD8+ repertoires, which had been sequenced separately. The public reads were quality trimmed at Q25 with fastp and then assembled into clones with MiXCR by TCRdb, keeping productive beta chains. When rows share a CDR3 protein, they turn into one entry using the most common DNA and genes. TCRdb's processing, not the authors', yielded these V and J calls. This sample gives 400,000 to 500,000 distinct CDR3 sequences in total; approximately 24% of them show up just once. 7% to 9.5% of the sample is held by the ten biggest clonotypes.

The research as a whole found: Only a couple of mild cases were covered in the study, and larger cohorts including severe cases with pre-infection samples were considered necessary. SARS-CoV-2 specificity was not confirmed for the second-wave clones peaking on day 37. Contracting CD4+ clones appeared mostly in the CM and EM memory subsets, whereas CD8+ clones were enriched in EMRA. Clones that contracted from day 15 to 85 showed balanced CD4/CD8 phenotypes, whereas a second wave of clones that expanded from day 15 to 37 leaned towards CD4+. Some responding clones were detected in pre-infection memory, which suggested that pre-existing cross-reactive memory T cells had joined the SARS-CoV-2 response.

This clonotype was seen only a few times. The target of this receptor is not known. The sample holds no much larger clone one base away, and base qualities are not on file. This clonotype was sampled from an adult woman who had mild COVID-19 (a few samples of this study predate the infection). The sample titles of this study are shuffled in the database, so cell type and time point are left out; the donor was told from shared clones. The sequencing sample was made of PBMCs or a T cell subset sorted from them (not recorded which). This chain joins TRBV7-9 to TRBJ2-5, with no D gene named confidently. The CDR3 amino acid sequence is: CASSLEASQTQYF. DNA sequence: TGTGCCAGCAGCTTAGAGGCCAGCCAGACCCAGTACTTC.